A single T cell receptor (beta chain) is shown here with its context. No antigen is known for it. No qualities accompany the bases; no much larger clone lies one base away. Participants in the prospective study were enrolled through a virtual design, were aged 18 to 89 years, and lived in under 25 United States geographic areas. In the prospective study, participants were assigned to cohorts based on the clinical history participants reported in a screening survey and a study questionnaire. Recovered participants in ImmuneRACE Cohort 3 were defined as having two consecutive negative NP/OP PCR tests, clearance from a healthcare professional, or resolution of symptoms. Each participant in the prospective study had whole blood, serum and a nasopharyngeal or oropharyngeal swab collected by mobile phlebotomists. Over a roughly 2-month period, participants in the prospective study had the option of providing additional blood draws and questionnaires. Prospective study blood samples were shipped either frozen or at room temperature before DNA extraction.

The junction carries 18 bases between V and J, which are trimmed by 3 bases and 6 bases respectively. As encoded in the germline V gene, CDR1 is SGDLS while CDR2 is YYNGEE. The CDR3 numbers 15 residues from cysteine through phenylalanine. The only DNA kept is the CDR3, 45 bases in frame from the first base. The immunoSEQ Assay, a bias-controlled multiplex PCR, was used to amplify TCRbeta CDR3 regions from genomic DNA. For the original study's pipeline: Nucleated cell counts per sample were estimated from amplification of reference gene primers within the assay. Sequence reads were collapsed and filtered to measure the absolute abundance of every unique TCRbeta CDR3 rearrangement. Productive Simpson clonality was computed per sample as the square root of Simpson's diversity index over productive rearrangements. The table was pulled from immuneACCESS by TCRdb, which kept in-frame rearrangements only. Such tables lose some clones; where checked, under half of the loss comes from unresolved V genes, and the rest has no known cause. V and J calls and clone size come straight from that table; D and trimming were deduced from the DNA. Present in this sample are 500,000 or so clones, about 90% of which were seen just once. Jointly, the top ten make up around 0.7% of the sample.

The data were taken from a study of blood T cell repertoires in COVID-19 (dated by TCRdb to the early 2020s). For the wider study: Collaborator samples came from the United States, Italy and Spain and covered acute and convalescent phases of COVID-19. The repertoires were made available in a free public database intended to serve as a resource for research on the immune response to SARS-CoV-2. The prospective study material was composed of cDNA or gDNA derived from T cells, B-cell-depleted T cells, or PBMCs. Sample metadata almost always included a de-identified subject ID, COVID-19 status, age in years and sex. The samples were drawn from the first 160 participants of the ongoing ImmuneRACE study and from 950 to 1,500 subjects provided by 6 global collaborators. HLA class I and class II types, where available, came from metadata supplied by the sample provider rather than from assay-based typing. Subjects who had been exposed to COVID-19, were actively infected with it, or had recovered from it provided the deeply sampled blood TCRbeta repertoires that made up the dataset.

Study-level results and caveats: The amount of clinical and demographic metadata varied by source and participant and was provided uncurated.

The TCR comes from a woman younger than 35 who had recovered from COVID-19. Input material: PBMCs or T cells enriched from blood (not recorded which). This receptor chain uses TRBV9 and TRBJ1-2, with the D segment identity uncertain. CDR3 sequence: CASSASPLSHDGYTF. The DNA sequence is given as TGTGCCAGCAGCGCCTCCCCGCTGAGTCATGATGGCTACACCTTC.